This T cell receptor beta chain was identified in a study of cytomegalovirus exposure and HLA in healthy donors. The PCR had 60 Vbeta and 13 Jbeta primers. TCRdb keeps only in-frame clones here, not all; method: immunoSEQ multiplex PCR. The sample contains 100,000 to 150,000 clones, 70% to 85% of which appear only once. V dropped 4 bases and J dropped 0 bases, with 13 bases sitting between them. Germline CDR1 is MNHNS and CDR2 is SASEGT. CDR3 size: 15 residues. Material for sequencing was PBMCs. The chain couples TRBV6-1 to TRBJ2-7; tentative D call: TRBD2 (5 bases). The TCR sequence derives from a male donor in good health and CMV-seropositive. The CDR3 sequence: CASSGGGLSSYEQYF. CDR3 nucleotides: TGTGCCAGCAGTGGCGGAGGCCTAAGCTCCTACGAGCAGTACTTC.